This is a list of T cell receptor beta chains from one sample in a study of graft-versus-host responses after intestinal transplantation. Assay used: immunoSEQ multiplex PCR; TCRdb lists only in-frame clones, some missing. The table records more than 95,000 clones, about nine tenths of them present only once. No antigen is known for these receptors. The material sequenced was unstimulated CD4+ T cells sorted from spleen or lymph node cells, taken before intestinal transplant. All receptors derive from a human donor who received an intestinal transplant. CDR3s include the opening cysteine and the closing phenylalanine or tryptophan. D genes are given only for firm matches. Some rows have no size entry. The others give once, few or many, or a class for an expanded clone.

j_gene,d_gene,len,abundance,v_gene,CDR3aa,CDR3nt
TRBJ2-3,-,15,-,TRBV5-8,CASSRGLVEADTQYF,TGTGCCAGCAGTAGGGGATTGGTCGAGGCAGATACGCAGTATTTT
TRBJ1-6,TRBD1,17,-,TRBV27,CASSLSRTGVSNSPLHF,TGTGCCAGCAGTTTATCGAGGACAGGGGTTAGCAATTCACCCCTCCACTTT
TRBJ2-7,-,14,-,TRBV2,CASSLQGENYEQYF,TGTGCCAGCAGCTTACAGGGAGAAAACTACGAGCAGTACTTC
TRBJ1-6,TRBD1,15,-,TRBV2,CASRPTGAITSPLHF,TGTGCCAGCAGACCGACAGGGGCTATTACCTCACCCCTCCACTTT
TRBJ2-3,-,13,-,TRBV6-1,CARSLLVSDTQYF,TGTGCCAGGTCACTACTAGTTTCAGATACGCAGTATTTT
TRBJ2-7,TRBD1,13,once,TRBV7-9,CASNPGQLYEQYF,TGTGCCAGCAATCCGGGACAGCTCTACGAGCAGTACTTC
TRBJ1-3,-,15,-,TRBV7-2,CASSSRWGAGNTIYF,TGTGCCAGCAGCTCCCGGTGGGGCGCTGGAAACACCATATATTTT
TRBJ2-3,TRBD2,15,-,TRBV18,CASSPSGGGTDTQYF,TGTGCCAGCTCACCTAGCGGGGGTGGCACAGATACGCAGTATTTT
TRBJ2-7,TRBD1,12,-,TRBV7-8,CASSFTGDEQYF,TGTGCCAGCAGCTTCACAGGGGACGAGCAGTACTTC
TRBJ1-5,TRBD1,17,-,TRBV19,CASSIDRDRGRDQPQHF,TGTGCCAGTAGTATAGACCGGGACAGGGGAAGGGATCAGCCCCAGCATTTT
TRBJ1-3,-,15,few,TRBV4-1,CASSQPQGSGNTIYF,TGCGCCAGCAGCCAACCGCAGGGGTCTGGAAACACCATATATTTT
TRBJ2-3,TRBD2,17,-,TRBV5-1,CASSFGLAGTYTDTQYF,TGCGCCAGCAGCTTCGGACTAGCGGGGACTTACACAGATACGCAGTATTTT
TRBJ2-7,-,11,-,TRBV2,CASRLTQSSYF,TGTGCCAGCAGACTCACTCAATCCTCGTACTTC
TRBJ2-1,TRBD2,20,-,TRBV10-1,CASSQTGRLAGRSSYNEQFF,TGCGCCAGCAGCCAGACAGGGAGGCTAGCGGGACGAAGCTCCTACAATGAGCAGTTCTTC
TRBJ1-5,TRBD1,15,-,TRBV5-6,CASSLGQGADQPQHF,TGTGCCAGCAGCTTGGGACAGGGGGCTGATCAGCCCCAGCATTTT
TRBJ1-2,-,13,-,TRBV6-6,CASSYDSYYGYTF,TGTGCCAGCAGTTACGACTCTTACTATGGCTACACCTTC
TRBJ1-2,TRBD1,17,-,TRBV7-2,CASSFSLDRRTNYGYTF,TGTGCCAGCAGCTTTTCACTGGACAGGCGAACTAACTATGGCTACACCTTC
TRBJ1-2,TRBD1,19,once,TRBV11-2,CASSLGRGESGDPGYGYTF,TGTGCCAGCAGCTTAGGCAGGGGGGAGAGTGGAGACCCGGGGTATGGCTACACCTTC
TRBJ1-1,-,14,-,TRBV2,CASSVSLAYTEAFF,TGTGCCAGCAGTGTGTCATTGGCATACACTGAAGCTTTCTTT
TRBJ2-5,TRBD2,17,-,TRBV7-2,CASSFPPGLAGQETQYF,TGTGCCAGCAGCTTTCCCCCGGGACTAGCGGGCCAAGAGACCCAGTACTTC
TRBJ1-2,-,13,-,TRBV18,CASSPTENYGYTF,TGTGCCAGCTCACCCACAGAAAACTATGGCTACACCTTC
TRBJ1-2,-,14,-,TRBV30,CTWSRAASTYGYTF,TGTACCTGGAGTCGAGCGGCTTCCACTTATGGCTACACCTTC
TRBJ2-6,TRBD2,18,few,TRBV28,CASSPRGGATSGANVLTF,TGTGCCAGCAGTCCCCGGGGGGGGGCGACCTCTGGGGCCAACGTCCTGACTTTC
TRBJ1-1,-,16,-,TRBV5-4,CASSPLTGTLNTEAFF,TGTGCCAGCAGCCCGCTTACCGGGACTTTGAACACTGAAGCTTTCTTT
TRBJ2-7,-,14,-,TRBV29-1,CSVDSHPRSGEQYF,TGCAGCGTTGATAGTCACCCACGCTCAGGGGAGCAGTACTTC
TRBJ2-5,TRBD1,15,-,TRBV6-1,CASSEPWDREETQYF,TGTGCCAGCAGTGAACCCTGGGACAGGGAGGAGACCCAGTACTTC
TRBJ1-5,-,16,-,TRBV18,CASSPVGAYSNQPQHF,TGTGCCAGCTCACCAGTCGGAGCATATAGCAATCAGCCCCAGCATTTT
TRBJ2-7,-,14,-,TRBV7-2,CASSSRTGLYEQYF,TGTGCCAGCAGCTCAAGGACTGGCCTCTACGAGCAGTACTTC
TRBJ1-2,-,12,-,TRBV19,CASKSGDYGYTF,TGTGCCAGTAAGAGCGGAGACTATGGCTACACCTTC
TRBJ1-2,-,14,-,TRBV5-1,CASSLFNSNYGYTF,TGCGCCAGCAGCTTGTTTAACAGTAACTATGGCTACACCTTC
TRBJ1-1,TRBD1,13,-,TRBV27,CASSRDRATEAFF,TGTGCCAGCAGTAGGGACAGGGCCACTGAAGCTTTCTTT
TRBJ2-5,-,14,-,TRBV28,CASTTLQGPRKQYF,TGTGCCAGCACCACCCTACAGGGACCTCGGAAGCAGTACTTC
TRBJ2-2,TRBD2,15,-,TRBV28,CASRLAGANTGELFF,TGTGCCAGCCGTCTAGCGGGAGCGAACACCGGGGAGCTGTTTTTT
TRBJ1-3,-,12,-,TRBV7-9,CASSFSGNTIYF,TGTGCCAGCAGCTTTTCGGGGAACACCATATATTTT
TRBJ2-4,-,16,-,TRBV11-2,CASSPSGGLAKNIQYF,TGTGCCAGCAGTCCTTCTGGGGGCCTAGCCAAAAACATTCAGTACTTC
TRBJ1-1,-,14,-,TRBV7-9,CASSLMAGAVEAFF,TGTGCCAGCAGCTTAATGGCGGGGGCGGTTGAAGCTTTCTTT
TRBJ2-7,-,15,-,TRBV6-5,CASSYSFNRAYEQYF,TGTGCCAGCAGTTACTCGTTCAACAGGGCCTACGAGCAGTACTTC
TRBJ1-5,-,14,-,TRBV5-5,CASSLFRAGQPQHF,TGTGCCAGCAGCTTGTTCAGGGCTGGTCAGCCCCAGCATTTT
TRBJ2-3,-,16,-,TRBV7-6,CASSLFGRGSADTQYF,TGTGCCAGCAGCTTATTCGGCAGGGGAAGTGCAGATACGCAGTATTTT
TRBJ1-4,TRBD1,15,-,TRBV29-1,CSVEDQGEVGEKLFF,TGCAGCGTTGAAGATCAGGGGGAGGTGGGAGAAAAACTGTTTTTT
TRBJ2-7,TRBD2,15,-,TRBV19,CASSIRTSGINEQYF,TGTGCCAGTAGTATAAGGACTAGCGGGATAAACGAGCAGTACTTC
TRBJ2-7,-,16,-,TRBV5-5,CASSPNVGRVAYEQYF,TGTGCCAGCAGCCCCAATGTTGGCAGGGTAGCCTACGAGCAGTACTTC
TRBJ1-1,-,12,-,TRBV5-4,CASSLAGGEAFF,TGTGCCAGCAGCTTGGCGGGGGGTGAAGCTTTCTTT
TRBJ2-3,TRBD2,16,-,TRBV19,CASSRLAGAGTDTQYF,TGTGCCAGTAGCCGACTAGCGGGAGCCGGCACAGATACGCAGTATTTT
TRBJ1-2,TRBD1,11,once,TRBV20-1,CSARTGRGYTF,TGCAGTGCGAGGACAGGGAGAGGCTACACCTTC
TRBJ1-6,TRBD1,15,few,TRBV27,CASSPRPGGGSPLHF,TGTGCCAGCAGCCCCCGCCCAGGGGGCGGATCACCCCTCCACTTT
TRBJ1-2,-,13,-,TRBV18,CASSLTINYGYTF,TGTGCCAGCTCACTTACTATTAACTATGGCTACACCTTC
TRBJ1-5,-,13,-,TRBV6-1,CASSTGWNQPQHF,TGTGCCAGCAGTACAGGGTGGAATCAGCCCCAGCATTTT
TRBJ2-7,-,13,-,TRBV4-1,CASSQASPYEQYF,TGCGCCAGCAGCCAAGCGAGCCCCTACGAGCAGTACTTC
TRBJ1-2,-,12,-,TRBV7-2,CASRLQGSGYTF,TGTGCCAGCAGGCTACAGGGAAGCGGCTACACCTTC